The 30 T cell receptor beta chains below come from one sample, sequenced in a study of cytomegalovirus exposure and HLA in healthy donors. PCR was performed using 60 Vbeta and 13 Jbeta primers. The method was immunoSEQ multiplex PCR; TCRdb's version includes in-frame clones alone and lacks a portion of them. The sample has over 150,000 clones; under 85% are singletons. The sequenced sample consisted of PBMCs. The receptor set was obtained from a young man in good health and CMV-seronegative.

The rearrangement joins TRBV27 to TRBJ2-7, with unresolved D. Germline loops: CDR1 MNHEY, CDR2 SMNVEV (reference sequence). V was shortened by 5 bases and J by 3 bases, with 5 bases between the two germline ends. The CDR3 length is 11 residues. CDR3 region: CASSPFYEQYF. CDR3 nucleotide sequence: TGTGCCAGCAGTCCGTTCTACGAGCAGTACTTC.

This clone has only a few counts. The J gene is TRBJ2-1, the V gene TRBV6-4; D is possibly TRBD1 (5 bases). V dropped 3 bases and J dropped 4 bases, with 7 bases sitting between them. Germline CDR1 MRHNA, CDR2 SNTAGT. The CDR3 is 13 amino acids. The CDR3 loop is CASSEGEYNEQFF. The DNA of the CDR3 is TGTGCCAGCAGTGAAGGGGAATACAATGAGCAGTTCTTC.

The chain joins TRBV10-3 to TRBJ2-3; 10 bases agree with TRBD2. CDR3 length equals 13 residues. The V gene's germline CDR1 is ENHRY and CDR2 SYGVKD. The V gene end was trimmed by 6 bases and the J gene end by 5 bases; junction bases not matched to a gene: 2. CDR3 nucleotide sequence: TGTGCCATCAGAATAGCGGGAGGAGATACGCAGTATTTT. It is translated as CAIRIAGGDTQYF.

V and J are TRBV30 and TRBJ1-5; TRBD1 agrees at 7 bases. CDR1 is GTSNPN, CDR2 SVGIG, per germline (reference sequence). There are 14 residues in the CDR3. The trim removed 2 bases at V and 7 bases at J, leaving 8 bases unmatched. The CDR3 DNA reads TGTGCCTGGAGTTGGGGTCAGGGGGTCCAGCCCCAGCATTTT. Its translation: CAWSWGQGVQPQHF.

The chain couples TRBV5-4 to TRBJ1-1, with unresolved D. The CDR3 length is 13 residues. Trimming removed 0 bases from V and 1 base from J, with 4 bases in between. Looked up from germline, CDR1 is SGHNT and CDR2 is YYREEE (reference sequence). The DNA of the CDR3 is TGTGCCAGCAGCTTGGCAGGGAACACTGAAGCTTTCTTT. This encodes CASSLAGNTEAFF.

In this sample, this clone turned up once. The genes are TRBV7-9 and TRBJ1-2, with 9 nucleotides matching TRBD1. The V gene end was trimmed by 0 bases and the J gene end by 6 bases; junction bases not matched to a gene: 8. Germline lookup yields CDR1 SEHNR and CDR2 FQNEAQ (reference sequence). The CDR3 is 16 amino acids. CDR3 DNA sequence: TGTGCCAGCAGCTTAGCGCGGGGACAGGGTCCTGATGGCTACACCTTC. Its protein is CASSLARGQGPDGYTF.

This clone was found a few times. CDR3 amino acids: CASSESGRVTAIYF. Here the CDR3 DNA reads TGTGCCAGCAGTGAAAGTGGCAGGGTAACCGCCATATATTTT. The gene calls are TRBV6-1 and TRBJ1-3; tentatively, D is TRBD1 (5 bases). The CDR3 is 14 amino acids. V shed 2 bases and J shed 11 bases, with 16 bases lying between them. Germline values: CDR1 MNHNS, CDR2 SASEGT.

The chain is built from TRBV15 and TRBJ2-7; perhaps TRBD1 as D (7 bases). Germline V gene data show CDR1 as LNHNV and CDR2 as YYDKDF (reference sequence). Trimming left V 0 bases short and J 3 bases short, with 15 bases between. The CDR3 loop spans 16 amino acids. CDR3: CATSRDVRRDSYEQYF. CDR3 DNA: TGTGCCACCAGCAGAGATGTTAGGCGGGACAGCTACGAGCAGTACTTC.

Worth noting for this clone: At one end, the junction sequence differs from germline, possibly due to a read error. The rearrangement joins TRBV19 to TRBJ1-2; D is unclear. In germline, CDR1 is LNHDA, CDR2 SQIVND (reference sequence). CDR3 length: 15 amino acids. The CDR3 region has the DNA TGTGCCAGTAGTATAGCGGCGGGGTCGAGCTATGGCCACACCTTC. The encoded protein is CASSIAAGSSYGHTF.

The chain couples TRBV5-1 to TRBJ1-4; a weak D match, TRBD1 (6 bases). V shed 3 bases and J shed 2 bases, with 17 bases lying between them. The CDR3 sequence is 17 residues long. Germline loops: CDR1 SGHRS, CDR2 YFSETQ. CDR3 in amino acids: CASSSGGRGATNEKLFF. As DNA, the CDR3 is TGCGCCAGCAGCTCGGGGGGCCGAGGAGCGACTAATGAAAAACTGTTTTTT.

This clone has a single count. The CDR3: CASRAEGASSEQYF. The CDR3 DNA sequence: TGCGCCAGCAGGGCCGAGGGGGCCTCGAGCGAGCAGTACTTC. The V gene is TRBV23-1, the J gene TRBJ2-7; TRBD1 matches at 7 bases. TRBV23-1 falls under the ORF class, with uncertain function. The CDR3 covers 14 residues. The junction had 11 bases not matched to a gene; V was cut back by 6 bases and J by 6 bases.

The chain combines TRBV28 with TRBJ2-3; 11 bases fit TRBD2. V shed 8 bases and J 6 bases; nucleotides not matched to a gene: 7. The germline CDR1 and CDR2 sequences are MDHEN and SYDVKM. The CDR3 has 14 residues. The CDR3 nucleotides are TGTGCCAGCGGGACTAGCGGAGAGTCGGATACGCAGTATTTT. It is translated as CASGTSGESDTQYF.

The chain carries TRBV7-6 and TRBJ2-5; a weak D match, TRBD1 (7 bases). The CDR3 contains 14 residues. CDR1 is SGHVS and CDR2 is FNYEAQ in the germline V gene. Trimming cost V 5 bases and J 0 bases, with 10 bases left between them. This CDR3 reads CASSAGQYQETQYF. CDR3 DNA: TGTGCCAGCAGCGCGGGACAGTACCAAGAGACCCAGTACTTC.

The DNA for the CDR3 is TGTGCCAGCACCTTGGTCAGGGGGAATTCACCCCTCCACTTT. It is translated as CASTLVRGNSPLHF. The chain recombines TRBV6-5 with TRBJ1-6, with TRBD1 matching over 7 bases. CDR1 MNHEY and CDR2 SVGAGI come from the germline V gene. V shed 7 bases and J 7 bases; nucleotides not matched to a gene: 7. The CDR3 covers 14 residues.

This clone was counted only a few times. The V and J genes are TRBV4-1 and TRBJ1-3; 8 bases fit TRBD1. CDR3 size: 17 residues. From germline, CDR1 is MGHRA and CDR2 YSYEKL. V was pared by 1 base and J by 0 bases, with 5 bases of the junction left unmatched. The CDR3 sequence: CASSQGQGSPSGNTIYF. The CDR3 DNA reads TGCGCCAGCAGCCAAGGACAGGGGTCTCCCTCTGGAAACACCATATATTTT.

This chain connects TRBV27 to TRBJ1-1; D ambiguous. The CDR3 totals 11 residues. Looked up from germline, CDR1 is MNHEY and CDR2 is SMNVEV (reference sequence). The V gene lost 6 bases and the J gene lost 8 bases, with 10 bases spanning the gap. In nucleotides, the CDR3 is TGTGCCAGCAGCCTGGGAGGGGAAGCTTTCTTT. It codes for CASSLGGEAFF.

This chain connects TRBV7-6 to TRBJ2-5; the D is unclear. V was cut by 2 bases and J by 5 bases, with 6 bases left in between. Germline-derived CDR1 and CDR2 are SGHVS and FNYEAQ. The CDR3 runs to 12 residues. Written as DNA, the CDR3 is TGTGCCAGCAGCTTACCATTGGAGACCCAGTACTTC. It is translated as CASSLPLETQYF.

The rearrangement uses TRBV27 and TRBJ1-4, with D unresolved. The CDR3 is 13 residues long. V lost 2 bases and J lost 5, with 6 bases in between. Germline V gene lookup returns CDR1 MNHEY and CDR2 SMNVEV (reference sequence). CDR3 bases: TGTGCCAGCAGTTTACATCAAAATGAAAAACTGTTTTTT. It translates to CASSLHQNEKLFF.

This clone was observed once. This rearrangement joins TRBV4-1 to TRBJ1-5; D is perhaps TRBD1 (6 bases). The germline gives CDR1 MGHRA, CDR2 YSYEKL. V lost 1 base, J lost 2 bases, and 18 bases lay in between. The CDR3 extends over 18 amino acids. In nucleotides, the CDR3 is TGCGCCAGCAGCCAAGGGGTCCCAGCAGGGGTTGGCAATCAGCCCCAGCATTTT. Translation gives CASSQGVPAGVGNQPQHF.

This chain links TRBV11-3 with TRBJ1-6, with D uncertain. This CDR3 contains 14 residues. The germline V gene encodes CDR1 SGHNT and CDR2 YENEEA. The germline V and J ends were trimmed by 3 bases and 7 bases, with 10 bases remaining between them. CDR3 DNA sequence: TGTGCCAGCAGCTTCTCCGGGGTAAATTCACCCCTCCACTTT. Its translation is CASSFSGVNSPLHF. Full variable domain (rest looked up from reference TRBV11-3 and TRBJ1-6): EAGVVQSPRYKIIEKKQPVAFWCNPISGHNTLYWYLQNLGQGPELLIRYENEEAVDDSQLPKDRFSAERLKGVDSTLKIQPAELGDSAVYLCASSFSGVNSPLHFGNGTRLTVT.

The chain combines TRBV10-1 with TRBJ1-1, with 9 bases lining up with TRBD1. Trimming at V came to 6 bases and at J to 6 bases, leaving 8 bases not matched to a gene. The CDR3 runs 14 residues. Germline V gene sequence: CDR1 WNHNN, CDR2 SYGVQD (reference sequence). The CDR3 bases are TGCGCCAGCAGCCCGGGACAGGGAAGTTCTGAAGCTTTCTTT. It is translated as CASSPGQGSSEAFF.

The chain employs TRBV2 and TRBJ1-5; 7 bases match TRBD1. Germline CDR1 SNHLY, CDR2 FYNNEI. Trimming took 6 bases from V and 2 from J; bases not matched to a gene: 1. CDR3 length: 13 residues. As DNA, the CDR3 is TGTGCCAGCAGCGGGACAGGCAATCAGCCCCAGCATTTT. It translates to CASSGTGNQPQHF.

J is TRBJ2-7 and V is TRBV5-6, with TRBD1 as a possible D gene (6 bases). Germline V gives CDR1 SGHDT, CDR2 YYEEEE. The CDR3 is 13 residues long. The V end was cut by 4 bases, the J end by 2 bases, with 10 bases between. In DNA form, the CDR3 reads TGTGCCAGCAGCCAGGGGTGGGCCTACGAGCAGTACTTC. Its protein is CASSQGWAYEQYF.

A single count supports this clone. This rearrangement joins TRBV27 to TRBJ2-2, with 7 nucleotides matching TRBD1. Germline V gene lookup returns CDR1 MNHEY and CDR2 SMNVEV (reference sequence). Unmatched junction bases numbered 5, after V lost 3 bases and J lost 7 bases. The CDR3 loop spans 14 amino acids. The CDR3 nucleotides read TGTGCCAGCAGTTTGGACAGGTTGAGCGGGGAGCTGTTTTTT. Amino acid sequence: CASSLDRLSGELFF.

The genes are TRBV11-3 and TRBJ2-7; D may be TRBD2 (7 bases). The CDR3 is 14 residues long. Germline CDR1 SGHNT, CDR2 YENEEA. The ends were cut back, 5 bases at V and 7 bases at J, with 18 bases in the middle. The CDR3 is CASSLGGRTWEQYF. The DNA of the CDR3 is TGTGCCAGCAGCCTGGGGGGGCGAACCTGGGAGCAGTACTTC.

The chain couples TRBV28 to TRBJ2-7; D is possibly TRBD2 (5 bases). The CDR3 covers 12 residues. Germline V CDR1 and CDR2: MDHEN, SYDVKM. V was cut by 5 bases and J by 6 bases, with 11 bases left in between. The CDR3 here is CASSGNEGEQYF. CDR3 DNA sequence: TGTGCCAGCAGTGGGAATGAGGGCGAGCAGTACTTC.

The V gene is TRBV4-3, the J gene TRBJ2-1, with 10 bases lining up with TRBD1. V dropped 2 bases and J dropped 10; count of bases not matched to a gene: 8. Germline assignment: CDR1 LGHNA and CDR2 YSLEER. The CDR3 contains 15 residues. CDR3 sequence: CASSQTGTGDSEQFF. Here the CDR3 DNA reads TGCGCCAGCAGCCAAACCGGGACAGGGGACTCCGAGCAGTTCTTC.

The chain recombines TRBV11-3 with TRBJ1-2; D ambiguous. This CDR3 comprises 14 residues. Trimming cost V 4 bases and J 8 bases, with 17 bases left between them. Germline-derived CDR1 and CDR2 are SGHNT and YENEEA. The CDR3 coding sequence is TGTGCCAGCAGCTCTAACCCACCAGCGTGCGGCTACACCTTC. Translated, it gives CASSSNPPACGYTF.

This clone showed up just a few times. This sample includes further DNA sequences coding for the same CDR3. The chain recombines TRBV5-1 with TRBJ1-1, with unresolved D. This CDR3 spans 13 amino acids. Germline-derived CDR1 and CDR2 are SGHRS and YFSETQ. The V end was cut by 0 bases, the J end by 1 base, with 4 bases between. CDR3 bases: TGCGCCAGCAGCTTGGCCGGGAACACTGAAGCTTTCTTT. This sequence encodes CASSLAGNTEAFF.

The chain couples TRBV5-1 to TRBJ1-3; 11 bases align to TRBD1. The V and J ends lost 3 bases and 2 bases, in that order; junction bases with no gene match: 1. Germline V lookup: CDR1 SGHRS, CDR2 YFSETQ. This CDR3 is built from 15 residues. This chain's CDR3 is CASSSDRGPGNTIYF. The CDR3 DNA reads as TGCGCCAGCAGCTCGGACAGGGGGCCTGGAAACACCATATATTTT.